This TCR beta chain was found in a study of blood T cell repertoires in COVID-19. In the study overall: The study drew acute and convalescent COVID-19 samples from the United States, Italy and Spain. Sources were T cells, B-cell-depleted T cells, or PBMCs; the material itself was cDNA or gDNA.

CDR3 length equals 15 residues. Germline CDR1 reads LNHDA; CDR2 reads SQIVND (reference sequence). After removal of 5 bases from V and 0 bases from J, the junction contained 6 bases not matched to a gene. Original data processing: Reference gene primer amplification yielded estimated nucleated cell counts. The assay was immunoSEQ multiplex PCR, and TCRdb's table has in-frame clones only and misses some. The DNA gave D and trimming, while V, J and clone size come from that table. The table includes under 350,000 clones, around nine tenths detected once. Source material: peripheral blood. The rearrangement links TRBV19 to TRBJ1-1, with TRBD1 identical over 7 bases. The TCR was taken from a man aged 45 to 65 with acute or convalescent COVID-19. The CDR3 spells CASSPTGYMNTEAFF. The DNA for the CDR3 is TGTGCCAGTAGTCCGACAGGGTATATGAACACTGAAGCTTTCTTT.